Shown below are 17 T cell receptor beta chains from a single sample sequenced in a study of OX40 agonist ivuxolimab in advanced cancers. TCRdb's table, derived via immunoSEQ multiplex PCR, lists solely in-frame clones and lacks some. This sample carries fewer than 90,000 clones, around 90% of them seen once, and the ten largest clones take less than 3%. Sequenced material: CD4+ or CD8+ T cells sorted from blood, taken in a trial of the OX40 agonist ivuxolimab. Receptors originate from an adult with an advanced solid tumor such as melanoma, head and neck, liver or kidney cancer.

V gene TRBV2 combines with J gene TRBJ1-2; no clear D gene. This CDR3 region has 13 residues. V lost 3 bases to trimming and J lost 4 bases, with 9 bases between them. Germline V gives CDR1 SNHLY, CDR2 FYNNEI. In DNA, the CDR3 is TGTGCCAGCAGTGATAGTACGAGCTATGGCTACACCTTC. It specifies CASSDSTSYGYTF.

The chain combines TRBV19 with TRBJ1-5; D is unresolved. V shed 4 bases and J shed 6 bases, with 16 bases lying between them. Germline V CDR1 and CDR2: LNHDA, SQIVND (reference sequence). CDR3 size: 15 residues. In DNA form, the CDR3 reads TGTGCCAGTAGTAATTTGGAAGGAGGGCCTCAGCCCCAGCATTTT. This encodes CASSNLEGGPQPQHF.

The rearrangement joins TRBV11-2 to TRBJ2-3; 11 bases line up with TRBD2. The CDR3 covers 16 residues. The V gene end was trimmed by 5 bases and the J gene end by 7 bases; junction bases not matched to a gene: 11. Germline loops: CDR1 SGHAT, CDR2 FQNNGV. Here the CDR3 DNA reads TGTGCCAGCAGCCCGCCCGTAGCGGGGGGGCAAAATACGCAGTATTTT. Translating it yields CASSPPVAGGQNTQYF.

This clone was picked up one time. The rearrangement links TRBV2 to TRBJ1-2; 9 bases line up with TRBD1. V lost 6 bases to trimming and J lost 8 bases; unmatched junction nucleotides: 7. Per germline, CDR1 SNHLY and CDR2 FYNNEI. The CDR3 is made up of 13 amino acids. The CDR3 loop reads CASRMGQGDGYTF. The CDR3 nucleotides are TGTGCCAGCAGGATGGGACAGGGAGACGGCTACACCTTC. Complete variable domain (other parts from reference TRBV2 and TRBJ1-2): EPEVTQTPSHQVTQMGQEVILRCVPISNHLYFYWYRQILGQKVEFLVSFYNNEISEKSEIFDDQFSVERPDGSNFTLKIRSTKLEDSAMYFCASRMGQGDGYTFGSGTRLTVV.

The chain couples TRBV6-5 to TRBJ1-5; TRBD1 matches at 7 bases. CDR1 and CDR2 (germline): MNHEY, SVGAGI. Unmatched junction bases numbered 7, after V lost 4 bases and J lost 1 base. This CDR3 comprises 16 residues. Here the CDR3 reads CASSSQGGASNQPQHF. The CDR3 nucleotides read TGTGCCAGCAGTTCCCAGGGGGGCGCAAGCAATCAGCCCCAGCATTTT.

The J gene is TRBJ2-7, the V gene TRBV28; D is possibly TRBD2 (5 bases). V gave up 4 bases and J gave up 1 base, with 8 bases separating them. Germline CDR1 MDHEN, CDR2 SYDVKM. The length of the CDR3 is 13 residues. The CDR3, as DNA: TGTGCCAGCAGTTCCTCGGGGTCCTACGAGCAGTACTTC. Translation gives CASSSSGSYEQYF.

CDR3 nucleotide sequence: TGTGCCAGCAGCTTAGTGCAGGGGCCCTACACCTTC. It yields the protein CASSLVQGPYTF. The V call is TRBV7-2, the J call TRBJ1-2; possibly TRBD1 for D (6 bases). V gave up 1 base and J gave up 10 bases, with 10 bases separating them. Germline-derived CDR1 and CDR2 are SGHTA and FQGNSA. The CDR3 is 12 amino acids.

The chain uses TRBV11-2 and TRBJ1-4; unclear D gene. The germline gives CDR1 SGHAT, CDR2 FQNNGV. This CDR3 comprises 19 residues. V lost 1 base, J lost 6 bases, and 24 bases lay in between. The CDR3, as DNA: TGTGCCAGCAGCTTAGCCTTCGTCAGAACCACTCATAAGGATGAAAAACTGTTTTTT. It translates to CASSLAFVRTTHKDEKLFF.

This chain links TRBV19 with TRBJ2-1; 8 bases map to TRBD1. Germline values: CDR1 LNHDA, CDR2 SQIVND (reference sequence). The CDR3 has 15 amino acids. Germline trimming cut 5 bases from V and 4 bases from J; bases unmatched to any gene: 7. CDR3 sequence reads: CASSPSDRVYNEQFF. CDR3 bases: TGTGCCAGTAGTCCCTCGGACAGGGTTTACAATGAGCAGTTCTTC. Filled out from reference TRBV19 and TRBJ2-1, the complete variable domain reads DGGITQSPKYLFRKEGQNVTLSCEQNLNHDAMYWYRQDPGQGLRLIYYSQIVNDFQKGDIAEGYSVSREKKESFPLTVTSAQKNPTAFYLCASSPSDRVYNEQFFGPGTRLTVL.

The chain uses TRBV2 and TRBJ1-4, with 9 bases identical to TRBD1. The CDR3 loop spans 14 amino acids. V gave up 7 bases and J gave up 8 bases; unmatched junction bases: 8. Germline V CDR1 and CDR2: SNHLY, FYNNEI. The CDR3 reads CASNLQGASEKLFF. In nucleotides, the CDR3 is TGTGCCAGCAATCTACAGGGGGCTAGCGAAAAACTGTTTTTT.

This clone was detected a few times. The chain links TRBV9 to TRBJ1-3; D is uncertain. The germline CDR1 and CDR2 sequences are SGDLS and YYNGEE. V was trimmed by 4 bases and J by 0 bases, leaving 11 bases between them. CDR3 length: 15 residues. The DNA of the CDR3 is TGTGCCAGCAGCCGTTCATGGGACTCTGGAAACACCATATATTTT. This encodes CASSRSWDSGNTIYF.

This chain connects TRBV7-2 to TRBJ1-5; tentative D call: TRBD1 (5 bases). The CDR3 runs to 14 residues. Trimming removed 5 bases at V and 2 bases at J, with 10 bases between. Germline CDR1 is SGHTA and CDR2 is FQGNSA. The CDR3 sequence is CASSRGGGNQPQHF. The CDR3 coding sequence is TGTGCCAGCAGCCGCGGGGGGGGCAATCAGCCCCAGCATTTT.

The CDR3 coding sequence is TGTGCCAGCAGCCTCCGGTACTCTGGAAACACCATATATTTT. This sequence encodes CASSLRYSGNTIYF. The chain recombines TRBV28 with TRBJ1-3; D gene ambiguous. Germline assignment: CDR1 MDHEN and CDR2 SYDVKM. V was shortened by 6 bases and J by 0 bases, with 9 bases between the two germline ends. This CDR3 has 14 residues.

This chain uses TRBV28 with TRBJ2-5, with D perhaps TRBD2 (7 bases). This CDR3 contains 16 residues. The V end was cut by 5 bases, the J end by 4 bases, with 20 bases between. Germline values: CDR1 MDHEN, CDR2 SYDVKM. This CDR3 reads CASSPLLQGGGETQYF. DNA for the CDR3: TGTGCCAGCAGTCCCCTCTTACAGGGCGGGGGAGAGACCCAGTACTTC.

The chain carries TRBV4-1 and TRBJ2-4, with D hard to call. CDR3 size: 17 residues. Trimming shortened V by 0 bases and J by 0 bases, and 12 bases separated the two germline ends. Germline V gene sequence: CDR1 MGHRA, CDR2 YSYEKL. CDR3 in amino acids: CASSQDRALVAKNIQYF. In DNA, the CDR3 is TGCGCCAGCAGCCAAGATAGGGCATTGGTAGCCAAAAACATTCAGTACTTC.

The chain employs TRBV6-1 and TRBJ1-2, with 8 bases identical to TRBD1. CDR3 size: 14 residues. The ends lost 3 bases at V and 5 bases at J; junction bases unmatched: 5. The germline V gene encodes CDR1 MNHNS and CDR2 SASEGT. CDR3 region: CASSDLTGDYGYTF. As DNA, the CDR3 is TGTGCCAGCAGTGACTTGACAGGGGATTATGGCTACACCTTC.

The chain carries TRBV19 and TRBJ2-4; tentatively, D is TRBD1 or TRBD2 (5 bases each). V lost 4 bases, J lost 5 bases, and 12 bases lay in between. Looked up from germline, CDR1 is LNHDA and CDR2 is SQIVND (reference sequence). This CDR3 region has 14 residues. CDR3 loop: CASSTAGAENIQYF. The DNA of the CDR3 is TGTGCCAGTAGTACGGCCGGGGCAGAAAACATTCAGTACTTC.